The 28 T cell receptor beta chains reported below all come from one sample, sequenced in a study of blood T cell repertoires in COVID-19. Clones were read by immunoSEQ multiplex PCR, and TCRdb kept only the in-frame ones, dropping some. This sample has some 210,000 clones, with 81% found just once. The source material was PBMCs or T cells enriched from blood (not recorded which). The receptors originated from a woman between 50 and 59 years old with acute COVID-19.

The rearrangement uses TRBV7-6 and TRBJ1-1, with 11 bases identical to TRBD1. Germline trimming cut 1 base from V and 5 bases from J; bases unmatched to any gene: 3. Germline V CDR1 and CDR2: SGHVS, FNYEAQ. CDR3 length equals 15 residues. CDR3 loop: CASSLVGQGATEAFF. The CDR3 DNA follows: TGTGCCAGCAGCTTAGTCGGACAGGGGGCGACTGAAGCTTTCTTT.

The sample holds one count of this clone. V usage is TRBV19 and J usage is TRBJ1-5, with D perhaps TRBD1 (5 bases). V shed 5 bases and J shed 6 bases, with 14 bases lying between them. Germline V gene data show CDR1 as LNHDA and CDR2 as SQIVND (reference sequence). The CDR3 loop spans 14 amino acids. CDR3 nucleotide sequence: TGTGCCAGTAGTTTCGGACAACTTGGTCAGCCCCAGCATTTT. Amino acid sequence: CASSFGQLGQPQHF.

The DNA for the CDR3 is TGCGCCAGCAGCACAACGACAGGGGGCGACTACACCTTC. Translation: CASSTTTGGDYTF. The chain uses TRBV5-1 and TRBJ1-2; 10 bases align to TRBD1. Germline CDR1 reads SGHRS; CDR2 reads YFSETQ. The CDR3 extends over 13 amino acids. V was pared by 4 bases and J by 10 bases, with 7 bases of the junction left unmatched.

This chain links TRBV2 with TRBJ2-1; 8 nucleotides agree with TRBD2. The length of the CDR3 is 12 residues. V dropped 4 bases and J dropped 7; count of bases not matched to a gene: 0. Per the germline V gene, CDR1 is SNHLY and CDR2 is FYNNEI. Written as DNA, the CDR3 is TGTGCCAGCAGTGGCGGGGGGAATGAGCAGTTCTTC. As protein: CASSGGGNEQFF.

The rearrangement links TRBV19 to TRBJ2-3, with 12 bases that match TRBD1. CDR1 is LNHDA and CDR2 is SQIVND in the germline V gene (reference sequence). J gave up 5 bases and V 5 bases, and 14 bases lay outside the gene matches. This CDR3 is built from 18 residues. The CDR3 sequence: CASSATAGTGGAEDTQYF. CDR3 DNA: TGTGCCAGTAGTGCAACGGCGGGGACAGGGGGCGCAGAAGATACGCAGTATTTT.

The rearrangement uses TRBV4-1 and TRBJ2-7; 9 nucleotides match TRBD2. The CDR3 extends over 15 amino acids. Germline lookup yields CDR1 MGHRA and CDR2 YSYEKL. Germline trimming cut 1 base from V and 2 bases from J; bases unmatched to any gene: 3. CDR3 in DNA: TGCGCCAGCAGCCAAGTCCCTAGCGGGGCCTACGAGCAGTACTTC. It is translated as CASSQVPSGAYEQYF.

The chain employs TRBV30 and TRBJ1-2; TRBD1 matches at 9 bases. Germline lookup yields CDR1 GTSNPN and CDR2 SVGIG (reference sequence). V dropped 3 bases and J dropped 3; count of bases not matched to a gene: 2. CDR3 length equals 13 residues. DNA of the CDR3: TGTGCCTGGAGCACAGGGGGCGACTATGGCTACACCTTC. It codes for CAWSTGGDYGYTF.

The CDR3 here is CASSLVPGLATSYNEQFF. In DNA form, the CDR3 reads TGTGCCAGCAGCTTAGTGCCCGGACTAGCGACAAGCTACAATGAGCAGTTCTTC. J is TRBJ2-1 and V is TRBV7-9, with 9 bases that match TRBD2. Germline loops: CDR1 SEHNR, CDR2 FQNEAQ (reference sequence). V lost 1 base, J lost 3 bases, and 10 bases stayed unmatched. The length of the CDR3 is 18 residues.

This clone showed up just once. The chain carries TRBV10-3 and TRBJ2-2; possible D gene TRBD1, 6 bases. Germline V lookup: CDR1 ENHRY, CDR2 SYGVKD. This CDR3 spans 14 amino acids. The V end was cut by 4 bases, the J end by 5 bases, with 11 bases between. DNA for the CDR3: TGTGCCATCAGTGGCAGGGGTGTTACCGGGGAGCTGTTTTTT. Amino acids: CAISGRGVTGELFF.

This clone appeared a few times. This rearrangement joins TRBV5-1 to TRBJ2-7, with 12 bases fitting TRBD2. CDR1 and CDR2 (germline): SGHRS, YFSETQ. The CDR3 spans 15 residues. V lost 3 bases to trimming and J lost 2 bases; unmatched junction nucleotides: 3. This CDR3 reads CASSSRTSGTYEQYF. CDR3 DNA sequence: TGCGCCAGCAGCTCACGGACTAGCGGGACCTACGAGCAGTACTTC.

This chain links TRBV3-1 (or the pseudogene TRBV3-2) with TRBJ1-2; D call uncertain. V lost 6 bases and J 4 bases, leaving 12 bases between the germline ends. CDR1 and CDR2 from the germline V gene are LGHDT and YNNKEL (reference sequence). This CDR3 contains 13 residues. CDR3 region: CASSRTRTYGYTF. The CDR3 coding sequence is TGTGCCAGCAGTCGGACTCGAACCTATGGCTACACCTTC.

The chain uses TRBV5-1 and TRBJ1-4, with a weak D call TRBD1 (5 bases). With 3 bases removed from V and 4 bases from J, the gap between germline ends came to 16 bases. The CDR3 contains 16 residues. CDR1 and CDR2 from the germline V gene are SGHRS and YFSETQ. CDR3 in DNA: TGCGCCAGCAGCTACGGCCAGGGTGACCTTAATGAAAAACTGTTTTTT. It specifies CASSYGQGDLNEKLFF.

Only one count was recorded for this clone. The rearrangement links TRBV19 to TRBJ2-2, with 8 bases that match TRBD2. Trimming took 3 bases from V and 1 from J; bases not matched to a gene: 4. CDR3 size: 16 residues. Germline values: CDR1 LNHDA, CDR2 SQIVND (reference sequence). The CDR3 coding sequence is TGTGCCAGTAGTATTTTAGCGGGGATGAACACCGGGGAGCTGTTTTTT. It is translated as CASSILAGMNTGELFF.

The chain has TRBV18 and TRBJ2-3, with a tentative D call TRBD1 (5 bases). Germline V gene data show CDR1 as KGHSH and CDR2 as LQKENI. The CDR3 spans 12 residues. Trimming shortened V by 5 bases and J by 6 bases, and 9 bases separated the two germline ends. In DNA, the CDR3 is TGTGCCAGCTCAATCTACAGGGATACGCAGTATTTT. Residues: CASSIYRDTQYF.

V is TRBV29-1 and J is TRBJ2-5; 7 nucleotides match TRBD1. The CDR3 is 13 amino acids. Germline V gives CDR1 SQVTM, CDR2 ANQGSEA. V shed 5 bases and J 4 bases; nucleotides not matched to a gene: 7. CDR3 loop: CSVLYRGGETQYF. Written as DNA, the CDR3 is TGCAGCGTTCTCTACAGGGGTGGAGAGACCCAGTACTTC.

The rearrangement links TRBV6-5 to TRBJ1-5; TRBD1 is a possible D gene (5 bases). The CDR3 sequence is 15 residues long. CDR1 and CDR2 (germline): MNHEY, SVGAGI. V was shortened by 6 bases and J by 0 bases, with 12 bases between the two germline ends. The CDR3 loop is CASRQDIYSNQPQHF. CDR3 coding DNA: TGTGCCAGCAGGCAGGACATATATAGCAATCAGCCCCAGCATTTT.

The chain carries TRBV7-2 and TRBJ1-5; D is perhaps TRBD1 (5 bases). The V and J ends lost 8 bases and 3 bases respectively, with 14 bases between them. The CDR3 is 14 amino acids. The germline V gene encodes CDR1 SGHTA and CDR2 FQGNSA. The CDR3 spells CASSWGSNNQPQHF. The CDR3 nucleotides read TGTGCCAGCTCCTGGGGCAGCAACAATCAGCCCCAGCATTTT.

The chain combines TRBV6-1 with TRBJ2-1, with D tentatively TRBD1 (6 bases). V gave up 2 bases and J gave up 7 bases, with 24 bases separating them. Looked up from germline, CDR1 is MNHNS and CDR2 is SASEGT. This CDR3 has 18 residues. The CDR3 bases are TGTGCCAGCAGTGAAATCATCCTTAGGGGGAGTATTAGGAATGAGCAGTTCTTC. The encoded protein is CASSEIILRGSIRNEQFF.

The chain recombines TRBV4-1 with TRBJ2-1; 10 nucleotides agree with TRBD2. Germline V lookup: CDR1 MGHRA, CDR2 YSYEKL. The CDR3 length is 14 residues. The junction had 8 bases not matched to a gene; V was cut back by 7 bases and J by 8 bases. Here the CDR3 DNA reads TGCGCCAGCACCGAGCGGGAGGGCCTGGATGAGCAGTTCTTC. Translating gives CASTEREGLDEQFF.

In its sample, this clone was seen once. The J gene is TRBJ1-4, the V gene TRBV27; 7 bases agree with TRBD1. The germline V gene has CDR1 MNHEY and CDR2 SMNVEV (reference sequence). V shed 9 bases, J shed 4 bases, and the junction held 8 bases outside the gene matches. This CDR3 spans 14 amino acids. DNA of the CDR3: TGTGCCAGGGTCTTACAGGGGCGTAATGAAAAACTGTTTTTT. It codes for CARVLQGRNEKLFF.

In nucleotides, the CDR3 is TGTGCCAGCAGCTTATTTGGCGGTCGGGAGACCCAGTACTTC. This encodes CASSLFGGRETQYF. The chain carries TRBV11-1 and TRBJ2-5; D not certain. CDR1 SGHAT and CDR2 FQDESV come from the germline V gene (reference sequence). The V gene lost 2 bases and the J gene lost 5 bases, with 12 bases spanning the gap. This CDR3 spans 14 amino acids.

This clone was seen a single time. J is TRBJ2-5 and V is TRBV29-1; 8 positions match TRBD1. Trimming removed 7 bases from V and 1 base from J; junction bases left unmatched: 11. The germline gives CDR1 SQVTM, CDR2 ANQGSEA. CDR3 length: 15 amino acids. CDR3 protein: CSGRLGTGPQETQYF. The CDR3 DNA reads TGCAGCGGGCGTTTAGGGACAGGTCCCCAAGAGACCCAGTACTTC.

The rearrangement joins TRBV14 to TRBJ2-1; the D gene is possibly TRBD1 (6 bases). The V and J ends lost 2 bases and 0 bases respectively, with 8 bases between them. Germline loops: CDR1 SGHDN, CDR2 FVKESK. CDR3 size: 15 residues. CDR3 bases: TGTGCCAGCAGCCAAAAAGGGGGCTCCTACAATGAGCAGTTCTTC. It encodes CASSQKGGSYNEQFF.

The chain employs TRBV4-3 and TRBJ2-2, with 9 bases aligning to TRBD2. This CDR3 has 16 residues. With 0 bases clipped from V and 4 bases from J, the junction kept 3 bases outside the gene matches. Per germline, CDR1 LGHNA and CDR2 YSLEER. CDR3 amino acids: CASSQELLAGTGELFF. In DNA form, the CDR3 reads TGCGCCAGCAGCCAAGAATTACTAGCGGGCACCGGGGAGCTGTTTTTT.

This clone came up many times. V is TRBV28 and J is TRBJ1-1; TRBD1 agrees at 9 bases. CDR1 MDHEN and CDR2 SYDVKM come from the germline V gene. This CDR3 has 15 residues. After removal of 6 bases from V and 2 bases from J, the junction contained 7 bases not matched to a gene. CDR3 DNA: TGTGCCAGCAGCCCCGGGACAGGGCTCAACACTGAAGCTTTCTTT. This gives the protein CASSPGTGLNTEAFF.

In DNA, the CDR3 is TGCGCCAGCAGTCGACTGACTAGCGGGAGAGATTCGGCAAATGAGCAGTTCTTC. Translated, it gives CASSRLTSGRDSANEQFF. The genes are TRBV5-1 and TRBJ2-1; TRBD2 matches at 12 bases. The CDR3 is made up of 18 amino acids. V lost 5 bases and J lost 7; bases outside the gene matches: 16. Germline values: CDR1 SGHRS, CDR2 YFSETQ.

The chain joins TRBV3-1 (or the pseudogene TRBV3-2) to TRBJ1-2, with a weak D call TRBD1 (5 bases). V lost 3 bases, J lost 6 bases, and 14 bases lay in between. This CDR3 contains 14 residues. The germline V gene has CDR1 LGHDT and CDR2 YNNKEL (reference sequence). The CDR3 loop is CASSQMSRADGYTF. The DNA for the CDR3 is TGTGCCAGCAGCCAGATGAGCAGGGCGGATGGCTACACCTTC.

The rearrangement joins TRBV4-2 to TRBJ2-7, with D hard to call. The CDR3 sequence is 15 residues long. Germline values: CDR1 LGHNA, CDR2 YNFKEQ. Trimming left V 0 bases short and J 0 bases short, with 9 bases between. Here the CDR3 reads CASSQDITVSYEQYF. CDR3 coding DNA: TGTGCCAGCAGCCAAGATATAACAGTCTCCTACGAGCAGTACTTC.